The rows below give T cell receptor beta chains drawn from one sample of a study of CD8 T cells in ankylosing spondylitis. TCRdb recomputed calls from the 5' RACE reads with MiXCR, one row per CDR3 protein. The repertoire holds 700,000 to 850,000 distinct CDR3 sequences, approximately 10% seen once, with more than 0.5% in the top ten. Specimen: blood, either unsorted or a sorted T cell fraction (not recorded which). The receptors derive from a male donor with ankylosing spondylitis. CDR3s include the opening cysteine and the closing phenylalanine or tryptophan. The D gene is left open where the match is weak. Expanded clones are given a class, and other clones once, few, many or no size at all.

d_call,v_call,clone_size,j_call,cdr3_length,cdr3_aa,cdr3_nt
-,TRBV2,few,TRBJ1-6,13,CASSQDWNSPLHF,TGTGCCAGCAGTCAGGACTGGAATTCACCCCTCCACTTT
-,TRBV7-2,few,TRBJ2-3,14,CASSLRSGMDTQYF,TGTGCCAGCAGCTTAAGGTCGGGTATGGATACGCAGTATTTT
TRBD2,TRBV7-2,many,TRBJ2-7,18,CASSLPGLAGERSYEQYF,TGTGCCAGCAGCTTACCGGGACTAGCGGGAGAAAGGTCCTACGAGCAGTACTTC
-,TRBV29-1,few,TRBJ2-7,12,CSVERSGYEQYF,TGCAGCGTTGAGAGATCGGGGTACGAGCAGTACTTC
-,TRBV4-3,-,TRBJ2-5,13,CASSARGGKTQYF,TGCGCCAGCAGCGCGCGGGGCGGAAAGACCCAGTACTTC
-,TRBV12-3/TRBV12-4,-,TRBJ2-7,12,CASRTDGPEQYF,TGTGCCAGCAGAACGGACGGCCCGGAACAGTACTTC
-,TRBV20-1,-,TRBJ1-1,15,CSASEAVVTDTEAFF,TGCAGTGCTAGTGAGGCGGTGGTAACGGACACTGAAGCTTTCTTT
-,TRBV10-3,few,TRBJ2-5,15,CAISGDSRRGETQYF,TGTGCCATCAGTGGCGACAGTCGTAGGGGTGAGACCCAGTACTTC
-,TRBV5-1,-,TRBJ1-2,15,CASSLTQPGGYGYTF,TGCGCCAGCAGCCTCACCCAGCCCGGGGGGTATGGCTACACCTTC
TRBD2,TRBV5-1,-,TRBJ2-1,14,CASREASGGNEQFF,TGCGCCAGCCGGGAGGCTAGCGGGGGCAATGAGCAGTTCTTC
-,TRBV27,few,TRBJ1-2,14,CASTATRGIYGYTF,TGTGCCAGCACCGCAACGAGGGGCATCTATGGCTACACCTTC
TRBD1,TRBV20-1,-,TRBJ1-1,17,CSARTPGTGEGSTEAFF,TGCAGTGCTAGGACCCCCGGGACAGGGGAAGGAAGTACTGAAGCTTTCTTT
-,TRBV5-1,-,TRBJ2-3,14,CASKEGLAIDTQYF,TGCGCCAGCAAAGAGGGTCTAGCGATAGATACGCAGTATTTT
-,TRBV5-1,-,TRBJ2-3,16,CASRAREPPGTDTQYF,TGCGCCAGCAGGGCAAGAGAGCCTCCTGGCACAGATACGCAGTATTTT
TRBD1,TRBV5-1,-,TRBJ2-7,14,CASSDPGQGSEQYF,TGCGCCAGCAGCGACCCGGGACAGGGATCCGAGCAGTACTTC
-,TRBV7-9,many,TRBJ2-3,14,CASSLKQGTDTQYF,TGTGCCAGCAGCTTAAAACAGGGTACAGATACGCAGTATTTT
-,TRBV15,few,TRBJ2-1,15,CATSRDPLGGNEQFF,TGTGCCACCAGCAGAGACCCACTAGGGGGCAATGAGCAGTTCTTC